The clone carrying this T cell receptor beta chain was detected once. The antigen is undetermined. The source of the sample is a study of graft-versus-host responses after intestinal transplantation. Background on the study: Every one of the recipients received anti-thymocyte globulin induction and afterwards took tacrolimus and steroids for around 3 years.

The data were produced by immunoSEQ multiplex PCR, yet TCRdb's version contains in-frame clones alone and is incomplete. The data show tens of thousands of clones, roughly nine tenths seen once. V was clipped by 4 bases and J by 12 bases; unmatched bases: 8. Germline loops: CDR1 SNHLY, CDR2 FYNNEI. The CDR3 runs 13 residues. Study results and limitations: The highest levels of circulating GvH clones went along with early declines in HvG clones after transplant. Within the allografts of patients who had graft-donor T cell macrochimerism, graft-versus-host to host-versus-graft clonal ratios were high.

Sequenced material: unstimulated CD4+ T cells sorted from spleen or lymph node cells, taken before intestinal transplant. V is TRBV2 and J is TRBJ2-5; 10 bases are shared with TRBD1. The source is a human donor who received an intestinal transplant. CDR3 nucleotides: TGTGCCAGCAGTGCAGACAGGGGGCTCGAGAAGTACTTC. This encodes CASSADRGLEKYF.